A single sample is the source of the 8 T cell receptor beta chains below, sequenced in a study of beta chain bispecific antibodies for T cell cancers. Study-level results: In these mixed samples, most targeted TRBV reads derived from the leukemia cell line.

The antigens these receptors bind are not known. Either OKT3 anti-CD3 antibody or CD3/CD28 beads expanded T cells from blood mononuclear cells over roughly 3 days. TCRdb ran MiXCR on the 5' RACE reads and lists one entry per CDR3 protein. The sample lists some 21,000 distinct CDR3 sequences, around 2.4% occurring once. Specimen: healthy donor T cells cultured with leukemia cells. Every receptor here comes from a human donor in good health. Some clones in this sample may be carry-over from other donors' samples.

This clonotype has more than one count but fewer than ten. The genes are TRBV2 and TRBJ1-5; D not resolved. In germline, CDR1 is SNHLY, CDR2 FYNNEI. The CDR3 consists of 17 residues. Trimming removed 3 bases from V and 2 bases from J, with 17 bases in between. The CDR3 loop reads CASSDLSGGLGNQPQHF. CDR3 nucleotides: TGTGCCAGCAGTGACCTGAGTGGAGGGTTGGGCAATCAGCCCCAGCATTTT.

In its sample, this clonotype was seen many times. The V call is TRBV20-1, the J call TRBJ1-5; D perhaps matches TRBD1 (5 bases). Trimming removed 6 bases at V and 1 base at J, with 16 bases between. The CDR3 is 15 residues long. Germline V gene lookup returns CDR1 DFQATT and CDR2 SNEGSKA (reference sequence). This CDR3 is CSARRDRRSNQPQHF. Written as DNA, the CDR3 is TGCAGTGCCAGAAGGGACCGAAGAAGCAATCAGCCCCAGCATTTT.

This clonotype was seen at least ten times. The chain recombines TRBV6-6 with TRBJ2-1; D gene unclear. CDR1 is MNHNY and CDR2 is SVGAGI in the germline V gene (reference sequence). This CDR3 comprises 12 residues. V dropped 2 bases and J dropped 4 bases, with 3 bases sitting between them. For the CDR3, the DNA is TGTGCCAGCAGTTACACGTACAATGAGCAGTTCTTC. This encodes CASSYTYNEQFF.

At least ten counts were recorded for this clonotype. The chain employs TRBV7-3 and TRBJ2-3; 9 bases line up with TRBD2. The CDR3 consists of 17 residues. Germline V gene sequence: CDR1 SGHTA, CDR2 FQGTGA. Germline trimming cut 5 bases from V and 2 bases from J; bases unmatched to any gene: 11. CDR3 amino acids: CASSPGPSGGNTDTQYF. In nucleotides, the CDR3 is TGTGCCAGCAGCCCGGGCCCAAGCGGGGGGAACACAGATACGCAGTATTTT.

This clonotype was counted many times. V gene TRBV5-1 combines with J gene TRBJ2-3; D uncertain. Germline V gene lookup returns CDR1 SGHRS and CDR2 YFSETQ. This CDR3 has 15 residues. Trimming cost V 1 base and J 3 bases, with 12 bases left between them. In nucleotides, the CDR3 is TGCGCCAGCAGCTTGTCAGGCCACGTAACAGATACGCAGTATTTT. Its translation is CASSLSGHVTDTQYF.

This clonotype has a count of ten or more. CDR3 region: CASSPVGDREKNTEAFF. CDR3 sequence (DNA): TGTGCCAGCAGCCCAGTCGGGGACAGGGAAAAAAACACTGAAGCTTTCTTT. This chain joins TRBV13 and TRBJ1-1; 9 bases are a match to TRBD1. V shed 5 bases and J 2 bases; nucleotides not matched to a gene: 12. The germline gives CDR1 PRHDT, CDR2 FYEKMQ (reference sequence). CDR3 length: 17 amino acids.

This clonotype was observed at least ten times. The chain uses TRBV15 and TRBJ2-3, with D hard to call. Looked up from germline, CDR1 is LNHNV and CDR2 is YYDKDF (reference sequence). The V gene lost 0 bases and the J gene lost 4 bases, with 11 bases spanning the gap. The CDR3 sequence is 15 residues long. CDR3 residues: CATSRDQLGADTQYF. The CDR3 DNA is TGTGCCACCAGCAGAGATCAGCTAGGCGCAGATACGCAGTATTTT.

This clonotype was found many times. This chain links TRBV5-1 with TRBJ1-2, with TRBD1 identical over 11 bases. Germline loops: CDR1 SGHRS, CDR2 YFSETQ. Trimming at V came to 4 bases and at J to 8 bases, leaving 13 bases not matched to a gene. This CDR3 is 16 amino acids long. The CDR3 sequence: CASSVGQGALQGGYTF. The DNA for the CDR3 is TGCGCCAGCAGCGTAGGACAGGGGGCGCTCCAAGGGGGCTACACCTTC.